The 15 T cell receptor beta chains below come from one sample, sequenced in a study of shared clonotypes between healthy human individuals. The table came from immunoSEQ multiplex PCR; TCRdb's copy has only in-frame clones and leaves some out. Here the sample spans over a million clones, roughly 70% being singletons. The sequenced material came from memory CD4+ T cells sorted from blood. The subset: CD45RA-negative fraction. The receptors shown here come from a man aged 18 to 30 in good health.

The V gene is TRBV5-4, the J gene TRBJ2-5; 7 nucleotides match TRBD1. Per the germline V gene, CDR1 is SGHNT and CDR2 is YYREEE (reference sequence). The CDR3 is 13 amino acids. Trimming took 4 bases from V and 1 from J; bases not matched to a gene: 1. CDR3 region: CASSDRAQETQYF. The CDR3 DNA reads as TGTGCCAGCAGCGACAGGGCCCAAGAGACCCAGTACTTC.

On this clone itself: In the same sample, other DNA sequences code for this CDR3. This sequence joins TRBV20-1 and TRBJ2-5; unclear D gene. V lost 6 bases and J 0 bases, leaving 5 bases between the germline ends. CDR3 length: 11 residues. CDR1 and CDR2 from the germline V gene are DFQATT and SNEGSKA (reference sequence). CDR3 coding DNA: TGCAGTGCCTCCTACCAAGAGACCCAGTACTTC. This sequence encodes CSASYQETQYF.

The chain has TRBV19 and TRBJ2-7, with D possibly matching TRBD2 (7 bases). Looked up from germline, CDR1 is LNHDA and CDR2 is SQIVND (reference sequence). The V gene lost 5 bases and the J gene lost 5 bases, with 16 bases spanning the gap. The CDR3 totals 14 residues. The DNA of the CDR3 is TGTGCCAGTAGTCCTACGGGGGGCAGGCACGAGCAGTACTTC. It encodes CASSPTGGRHEQYF.

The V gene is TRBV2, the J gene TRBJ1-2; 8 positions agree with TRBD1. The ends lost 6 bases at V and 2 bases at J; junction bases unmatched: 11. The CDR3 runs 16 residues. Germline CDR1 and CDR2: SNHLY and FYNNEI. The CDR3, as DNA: TGTGCCAGCAGACCCTCCTTGGACAGGGCGAACTATGGCTACACCTTC. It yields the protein CASRPSLDRANYGYTF.

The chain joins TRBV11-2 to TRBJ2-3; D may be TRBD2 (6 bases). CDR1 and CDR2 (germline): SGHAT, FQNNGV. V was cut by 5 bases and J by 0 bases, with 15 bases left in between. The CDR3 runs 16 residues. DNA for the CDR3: TGTGCCAGCAGCCCAGAGGGCGGGGAAAGCACAGATACGCAGTATTTT. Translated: CASSPEGGESTDTQYF. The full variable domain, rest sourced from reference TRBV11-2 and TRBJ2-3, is EAGVAQSPRYKIIEKRQSVAFWCNPISGHATLYWYQQILGQGPKLLIQFQNNGVVDDSQLPKDRFSAERLKGVDSTLKIQPAKLEDSAVYLCASSPEGGESTDTQYFGPGTRLTVL.

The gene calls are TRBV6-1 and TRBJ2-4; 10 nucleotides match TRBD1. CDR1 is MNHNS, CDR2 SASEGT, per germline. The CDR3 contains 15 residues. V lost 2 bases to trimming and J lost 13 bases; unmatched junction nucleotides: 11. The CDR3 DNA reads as TGTGCCAGCAGTGAACCCTCCTGGACAGGGGGGTTACAGTACTTC. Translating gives CASSEPSWTGGLQYF.

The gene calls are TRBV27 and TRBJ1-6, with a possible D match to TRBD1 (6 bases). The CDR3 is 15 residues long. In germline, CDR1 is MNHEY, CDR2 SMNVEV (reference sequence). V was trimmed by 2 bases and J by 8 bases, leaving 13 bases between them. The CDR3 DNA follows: TGTGCCAGCAGTTTAGGCCGGGACAAACATTCACCCCTCCACTTT. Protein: CASSLGRDKHSPLHF.

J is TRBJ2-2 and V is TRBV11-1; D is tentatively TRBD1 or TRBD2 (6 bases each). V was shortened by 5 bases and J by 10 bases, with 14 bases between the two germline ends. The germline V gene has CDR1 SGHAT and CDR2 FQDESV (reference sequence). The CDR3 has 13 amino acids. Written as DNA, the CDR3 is TGTGCCAGCAGCGGCTCGGGGGCGAAGGAGCTGTTTTTT. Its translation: CASSGSGAKELFF.

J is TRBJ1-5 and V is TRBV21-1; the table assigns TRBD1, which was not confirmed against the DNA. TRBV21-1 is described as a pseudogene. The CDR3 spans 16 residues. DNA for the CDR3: TGTGCCAGCAGCAAAAGCCCCACGGGACAGTATCAGCCCCAGCATTTT. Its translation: CASSKSPTGQYQPQHF.

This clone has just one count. This CDR3 is CASSDPAPYGYTF. The CDR3 bases are TGTGCCAGCAGTGATCCGGCTCCCTATGGCTACACCTTC. The rearrangement uses TRBV6-1 and TRBJ1-2; D not resolved. V gave up 3 bases and J gave up 4 bases, with 9 bases separating them. Germline V CDR1 and CDR2: MNHNS, SASEGT. This CDR3 region has 13 residues.

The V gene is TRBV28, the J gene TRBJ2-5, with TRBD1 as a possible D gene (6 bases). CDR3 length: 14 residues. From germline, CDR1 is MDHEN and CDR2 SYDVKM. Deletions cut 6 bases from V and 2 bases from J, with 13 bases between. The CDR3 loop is CASSVGGTQETQYF. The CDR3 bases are TGTGCCAGCAGCGTAGGTGGGACACAAGAGACCCAGTACTTC. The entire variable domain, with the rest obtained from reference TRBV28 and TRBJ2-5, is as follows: DVKVTQSSRYLVKRTGEKVFLECVQDMDHENMFWYRQDPGLGLRLIYFSYDVKMKEKGDIPEGYSVSREKKERFSLILESASTNQTSMYLCASSVGGTQETQYFGPGTRLLVL.

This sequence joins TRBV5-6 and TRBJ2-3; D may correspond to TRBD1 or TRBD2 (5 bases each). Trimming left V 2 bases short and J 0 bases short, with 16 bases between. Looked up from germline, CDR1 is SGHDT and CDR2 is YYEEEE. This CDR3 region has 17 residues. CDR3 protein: CASSFLLGDASTDTQYF. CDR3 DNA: TGTGCCAGCAGCTTTCTCTTGGGGGATGCTAGCACAGATACGCAGTATTTT.

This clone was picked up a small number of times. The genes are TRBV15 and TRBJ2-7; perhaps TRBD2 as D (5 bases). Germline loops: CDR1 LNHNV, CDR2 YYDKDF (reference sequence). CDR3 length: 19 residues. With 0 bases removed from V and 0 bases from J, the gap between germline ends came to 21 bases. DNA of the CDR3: TGTGCCACCAGCAGAGATCTCTTATTAGGGCCTAGCAGCTCCTACGAGCAGTACTTC. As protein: CATSRDLLLGPSSSYEQYF.

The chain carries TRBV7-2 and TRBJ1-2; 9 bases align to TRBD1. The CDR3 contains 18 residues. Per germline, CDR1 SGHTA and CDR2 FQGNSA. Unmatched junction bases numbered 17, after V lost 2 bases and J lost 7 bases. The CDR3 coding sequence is TGTGCCAGCAGCTTACGAAAAACGGACAGGGGCCCTTCTGGTGGCTACACCTTC. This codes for CASSLRKTDRGPSGGYTF.

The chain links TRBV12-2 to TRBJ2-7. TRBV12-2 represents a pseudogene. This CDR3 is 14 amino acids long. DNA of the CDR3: TGTGCAAGTCGCTTAGCAGTGCCCGACTACGAGCAGTACTTC. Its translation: CASRLAVPDYEQYF.